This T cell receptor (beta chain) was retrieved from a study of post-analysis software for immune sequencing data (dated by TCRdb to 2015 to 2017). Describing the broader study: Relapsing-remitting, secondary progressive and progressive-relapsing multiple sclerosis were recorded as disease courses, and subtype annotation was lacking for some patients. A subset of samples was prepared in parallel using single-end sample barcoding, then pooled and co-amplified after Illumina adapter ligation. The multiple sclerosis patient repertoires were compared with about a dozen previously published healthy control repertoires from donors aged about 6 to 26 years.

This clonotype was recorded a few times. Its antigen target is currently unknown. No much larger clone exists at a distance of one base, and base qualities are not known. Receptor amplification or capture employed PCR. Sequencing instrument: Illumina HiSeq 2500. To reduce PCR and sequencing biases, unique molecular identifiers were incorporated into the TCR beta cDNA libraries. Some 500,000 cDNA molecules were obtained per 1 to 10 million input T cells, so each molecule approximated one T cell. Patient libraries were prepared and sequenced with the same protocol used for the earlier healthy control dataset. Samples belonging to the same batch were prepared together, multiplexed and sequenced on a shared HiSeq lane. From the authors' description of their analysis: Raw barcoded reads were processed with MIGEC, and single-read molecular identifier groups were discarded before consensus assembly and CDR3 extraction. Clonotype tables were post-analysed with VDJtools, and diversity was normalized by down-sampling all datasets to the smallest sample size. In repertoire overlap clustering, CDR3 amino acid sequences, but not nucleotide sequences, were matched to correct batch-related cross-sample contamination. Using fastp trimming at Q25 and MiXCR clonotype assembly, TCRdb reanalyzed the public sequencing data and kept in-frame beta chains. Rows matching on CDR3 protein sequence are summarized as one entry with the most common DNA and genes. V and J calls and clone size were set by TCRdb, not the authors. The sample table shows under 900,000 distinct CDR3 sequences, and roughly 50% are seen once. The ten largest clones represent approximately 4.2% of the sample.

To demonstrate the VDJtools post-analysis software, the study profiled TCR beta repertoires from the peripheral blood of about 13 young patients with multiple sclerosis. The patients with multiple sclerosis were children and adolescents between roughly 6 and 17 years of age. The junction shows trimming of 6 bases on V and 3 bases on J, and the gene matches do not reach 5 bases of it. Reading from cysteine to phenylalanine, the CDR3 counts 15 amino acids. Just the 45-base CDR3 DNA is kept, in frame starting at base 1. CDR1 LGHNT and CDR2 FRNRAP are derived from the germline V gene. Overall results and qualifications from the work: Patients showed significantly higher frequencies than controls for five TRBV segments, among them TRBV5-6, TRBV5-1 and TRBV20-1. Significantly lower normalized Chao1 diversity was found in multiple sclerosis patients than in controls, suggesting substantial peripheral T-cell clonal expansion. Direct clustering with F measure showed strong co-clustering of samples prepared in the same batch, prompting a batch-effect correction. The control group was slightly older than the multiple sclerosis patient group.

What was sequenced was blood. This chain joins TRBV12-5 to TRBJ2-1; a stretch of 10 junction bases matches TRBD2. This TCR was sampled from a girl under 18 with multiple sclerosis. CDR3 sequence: CASGATSGNYNEQFF. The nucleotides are TGTGCTAGTGGCGCTACTAGCGGGAACTACAATGAGCAGTTCTTC. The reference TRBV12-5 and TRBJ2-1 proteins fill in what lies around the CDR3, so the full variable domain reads DARVTQTPRHKVTEMGQEVTMRCQPILGHNTVFWYRQTMMQGLELLAYFRNRAPLDDSGMPKDRFSAEMPDATLATLKIQPSEPRDSAVYFCASGATSGNYNEQFFGPGTRLTVL.